The clone carrying this T cell receptor beta chain was seen a few times. No antigen is known for it. Diagnoses were established using clinical symptoms, serum thyroxine and TRAb, thyroid ultrasound and orbital computed tomography. PBMCs were derived from about 10 ml fresh peripheral blood. Amplified regions were TCR beta CDR3 sequences from RNA transcripts. During a first-round RT-PCR of the TCR CDR3, the HTBI primer set was used. TCRdb reprocessed the multiplex PCR reads with MiXCR, giving one entry per CDR3 protein. The sample contains 350,000 to 400,000 distinct CDR3 sequences, 19% of which appear only once. This sample stems from a study of T cells in Graves' hyperthyroidism and ophthalmopathy. Study information: Pretreatment peripheral blood was obtained at initial diagnosis.

The V end was cut by 11 bases, the J end by 1 base, with 11 bases between. CDR1 and CDR2 from the germline V gene are SGHAT and FQDESV (reference sequence). This CDR3 contains 13 residues. Findings of the study overall: The model predicted ophthalmopathy a median approximately seven months before onset.

The gene calls are TRBV11-1 and TRBJ2-2; no clear D. This TCR was sampled from a woman aged 18-29 years with Graves' hyperthyroidism. Sequenced sample: blood. Here the CDR3 reads CASTSVNTGELFF. The CDR3 nucleotides read TGTGCCTCCACGTCCGTGAACACCGGGGAGCTGTTTTTT.